This T cell receptor (beta chain) comes out of a study of technical replicates of blood from a handful of donors. Sequencing used immunoSEQ multiplex PCR; TCRdb keeps in-frame clones, though not all of them. The repertoire has roughly 15,000 clones, roughly 84% of them found once; the top ten carry 11%. Trimming removed 0 bases from V and 4 bases from J; junction bases left unmatched: 0. CDR3 size: 14 residues. The germline V gene has CDR1 MNHNY and CDR2 SVGAGI (reference sequence). Sequencing was done on a sample of PBMCs. The clonotype was recovered from a human donor in good health. This sequence joins TRBV6-6 and TRBJ1-1; 9 nucleotides align to TRBD1. CDR3 region: CASSYSTGGTEAFF. CDR3 DNA: TGTGCCAGCAGTTACTCGACAGGGGGCACTGAAGCTTTCTTT.